These 21 T cell receptor beta chains were sequenced from one sample in a study of blood T cells in healthy people across ages. Alongside a J-beta primer mix, a sample-barcoded 5' primer served in a second PCR lasting about 7 to 12 cycles. TCRdb reprocessed the 5' RACE reads via MiXCR and lists one record per CDR3 protein. Counted here are 600,000 to 900,000 distinct CDR3 sequences, around a quarter occurring once; the ten biggest clones make up over 2.5%. This sample was also put to use in a study of T cells of mothers and their children.

The specimen sequenced was blood. The source is a boy younger than 18 in good health.

This clonotype was detected only a few times. An end of the junction does not agree with germline; a read error may underlie this. The chain carries TRBV20-1 and TRBJ2-5; no clear D. CDR1 is DFQATT and CDR2 is SNEGSKA in the germline V gene (reference sequence). The CDR3 has 14 amino acids. The CDR3 protein is CSASLLELQESQYF. The CDR3 DNA reads as TGCAGTGCTAGTCTCCTAGAACTACAAGAGTCCCAGTACTTC.

This clonotype showed up just a few times. The V gene is TRBV7-2, the J gene TRBJ2-1, with TRBD2 identical over 8 bases. The J call may be faulty, since TRBJ2-7 better matches the DNA end. Germline V CDR1 and CDR2: SGHTA, FQGNSA. This CDR3 spans 15 amino acids. CDR3 DNA: TGTGCCAGCAGCTTACGTGCGGGACTAGGGAACGAGCAGTACTTC. Translated, it gives CASSLRAGLGNEQYF.

The V and J genes are TRBV20-1 and TRBJ1-5; 12 nucleotides agree with TRBD1. The germline V gene encodes CDR1 DFQATT and CDR2 SNEGSKA (reference sequence). This CDR3 is built from 14 residues. With V trimmed by 5 bases and J by 4 bases, 3 bases remained unmatched. This CDR3 is CSAPGQGANQPQHF. Here the CDR3 DNA reads TGCAGTGCTCCGGGACAGGGGGCGAATCAGCCCCAGCATTTT.

This clonotype showed up just a few times. The chain uses TRBV7-9 and TRBJ1-4; tentatively, D is TRBD1 (6 bases). V was cut by 3 bases and J by 2 bases, with 10 bases left in between. CDR3 length: 15 amino acids. From germline, CDR1 is SEHNR and CDR2 FQNEAQ (reference sequence). The CDR3 is CASSFSQGTNEKLFF. CDR3 bases: TGTGCCAGCAGCTTTTCACAGGGCACTAATGAAAAACTGTTTTTT. The full variable domain, in which reference TRBV7-9 and TRBJ1-4 provide the parts outside the CDR3, is DTGVSQNPRHKITKRGQNVTFRCDPISEHNRLYWYRQTLGQGPEFLTYFQNEAQLEKSRLLSDRFSAERPKGSFSTLEIQRTEQGDSAMYLCASSFSQGTNEKLFFGSGTQLSVL.

The genes are TRBV20-1 and TRBJ2-3; 10 positions agree with TRBD2. The CDR3 loop spans 14 amino acids. Germline V lookup: CDR1 DFQATT, CDR2 SNEGSKA (reference sequence). Trimming took 5 bases from V and 4 from J; bases not matched to a gene: 6. The CDR3 nucleotides read TGCAGTGCTGAAGGCAGCGGGGGGGCAGATACGCAGTATTTT. This translates into CSAEGSGGADTQYF.

This clonotype was counted a few times. This chain connects TRBV20-1 to TRBJ2-3; 8 nucleotides line up with TRBD1. V shed 1 base, J shed 1 base, and the junction held 4 bases outside the gene matches. This CDR3 has 15 residues. Germline V gives CDR1 DFQATT, CDR2 SNEGSKA (reference sequence). In nucleotides, the CDR3 is TGCAGTGCTAGAGCTGACAGGGGAGGCACAGATACGCAGTATTTT. This sequence encodes CSARADRGGTDTQYF.

This clonotype was seen a handful of times. The missing conserved phenylalanine or tryptophan at the end of this CDR3 makes a read error likely. The CDR3 DNA reads TGTGCCAGCAGCCAATTGGTGGGAAAAAACAAACGCGAGCAGTACTCC. Its protein is CASSQLVGKNKREQYS. The rearrangement joins TRBV3-1 to TRBJ2-7; D uncertain. Germline V lookup: CDR1 LGHDT, CDR2 YNNKEL (reference sequence). This CDR3 has 16 residues. The germline V and J ends were trimmed by 2 bases and 6 bases, with 20 bases remaining between them.

The table lists this clonotype with a few counts. This chain uses TRBV12-3 or TRBV12-4 with TRBJ2-7, with D perhaps being TRBD1 or TRBD2 (6 bases each). The CDR3 is made up of 14 amino acids. V was cut by 3 bases and J by 3 bases, with 12 bases left in between. The CDR3 protein is CASSLEGGIYEQYF. Written as DNA, the CDR3 is TGTGCCAGCAGTTTGGAGGGGGGAATCTACGAGCAGTACTTC.

V and J are TRBV27 and TRBJ2-7; tentatively, D is TRBD1 (5 bases). The V and J ends lost 5 bases and 0 bases respectively, with 11 bases between them. Germline V gene sequence: CDR1 MNHEY, CDR2 SMNVEV (reference sequence). The CDR3 is 14 residues long. The CDR3 loop reads CASSVRGYSYEQYF. The DNA for the CDR3 is TGTGCCAGCAGTGTAAGGGGTTACTCCTACGAGCAGTACTTC.

The genes are TRBV6-1 and TRBJ1-5, with D possibly TRBD1 on 5 matching bases. There are 16 residues in the CDR3. V lost 2 bases, J lost 0 bases, and 11 bases lay in between. Germline-derived CDR1 and CDR2 are MNHNS and SASEGT. The CDR3 DNA reads as TGTGCCAGCAGTGAACTCTGGGGCTATAGCAATCAGCCCCAGCATTTT. Translation: CASSELWGYSNQPQHF.

This clonotype was counted a few times. The chain is built from TRBV5-1 and TRBJ2-7, with a weak D call TRBD1 (6 bases). CDR1 is SGHRS, CDR2 YFSETQ, per germline. The CDR3 totals 15 residues. With 4 bases removed from V and 0 bases from J, the gap between germline ends came to 14 bases. The CDR3 DNA reads as TGCGCCAGCAGCCAAGTGACAGGTTCCTCCTACGAGCAGTACTTC. Residues: CASSQVTGSSYEQYF.

The V gene is TRBV29-1, the J gene TRBJ1-1; TRBD1 matches at 9 bases. V lost 6 bases and J lost 5; bases outside the gene matches: 10. CDR1 is SQVTM and CDR2 is ANQGSEA in the germline V gene. This CDR3 region has 14 residues. CDR3 loop: CSVDPVGTGTEAFF. The CDR3 DNA follows: TGCAGCGTCGACCCGGTAGGGACAGGGACTGAAGCTTTCTTT.

This clonotype was recorded a few times. This chain connects TRBV20-1 to TRBJ2-4, with 9 bases identical to TRBD2. Trimming removed 2 bases from V and 9 bases from J; junction bases left unmatched: 5. The CDR3 runs 13 residues. The germline V gene encodes CDR1 DFQATT and CDR2 SNEGSKA (reference sequence). The DNA for the CDR3 is TGCAGTGCTAGACAGGCGGGAGGGGGCATTCAGTACTTC. It yields the protein CSARQAGGGIQYF.

This clonotype has a handful of counts. V and J are TRBV7-9 and TRBJ1-4; TRBD1 agrees at 7 bases. The CDR3 totals 17 residues. J was trimmed by 0 bases and V by 1 base; bases with no gene match: 5. Germline V gene sequence: CDR1 SEHNR, CDR2 FQNEAQ (reference sequence). The CDR3 is CASSLDRGSATNEKLFF. CDR3 coding DNA: TGTGCCAGCAGCTTAGACAGGGGATCGGCAACTAATGAAAAACTGTTTTTT. The whole variable domain, remainder taken from reference TRBV7-9 and TRBJ1-4, is DTGVSQNPRHKITKRGQNVTFRCDPISEHNRLYWYRQTLGQGPEFLTYFQNEAQLEKSRLLSDRFSAERPKGSFSTLEIQRTEQGDSAMYLCASSLDRGSATNEKLFFGSGTQLSVL.

This clonotype was observed a handful of times. The chain couples TRBV30 to TRBJ2-1; TRBD1 matches at 8 bases. This CDR3 has 16 amino acids. The germline V gene has CDR1 GTSNPN and CDR2 SVGIG (reference sequence). The V and J ends lost 2 bases and 8 bases, in that order; junction bases with no gene match: 14. The CDR3 reads CAWSPVRGTGRDEQFF. As DNA, the CDR3 is TGTGCCTGGAGTCCAGTACGAGGGACAGGTCGGGATGAGCAGTTCTTC.

V usage is TRBV4-2 and J usage is TRBJ2-7, with no clear D. The ends were cut back, 1 base at V and 3 bases at J, with 22 bases in the middle. The CDR3 spans 18 residues. Germline V gene lookup returns CDR1 LGHNA and CDR2 YNFKEQ. The CDR3, as DNA: TGTGCCAGCAGCCAAGTTATTGACCGTGAGAAATCCTACTACGAGCAGTACTTC. Translation gives CASSQVIDREKSYYEQYF.

V usage is TRBV25-1 and J usage is TRBJ1-2; D ambiguous. The CDR3 loop spans 12 amino acids. Between the trimmed V and J ends, which lost 5 bases and 4 bases, there was a span of 8 bases. The germline gives CDR1 MGHDK, CDR2 SYGVNS. For the CDR3, the DNA is TGTGCCAGCAGTACCTCCACCTATGGCTACACCTTC. It specifies CASSTSTYGYTF.

The chain couples TRBV6-2 or TRBV6-3 to TRBJ2-5; D possibly uses TRBD1 or TRBD2 (6 bases each). The last part of the DNA fits TRBJ2-1 better; the J call may be wrong. The germline V gene encodes CDR1 MNHEY and CDR2 SVGEGT. The CDR3 covers 15 residues. CDR3 bases: TGTGCCAGCAGTTACCGAGGGGGGCCGGGGGATGAGCAGTTCTTC. Protein: CASSYRGGPGDEQFF.

The rearrangement joins TRBV7-9 to TRBJ2-7; D ambiguous. With the DNA end fitting TRBJ2-5 better, the J assignment may be wrong. The CDR3 length is 15 residues. The germline V gene has CDR1 SEHNR and CDR2 FQNEAQ (reference sequence). The CDR3 loop reads CASSPSWAKEETQYF. The DNA of the CDR3 is TGTGCCAGCAGCCCTAGTTGGGCCAAAGAAGAGACCCAGTACTTC.

The chain couples TRBV20-1 to TRBJ2-5; TRBD2 matches 10 bases. The V gene end was trimmed by 6 bases and the J gene end by 5 bases; junction bases not matched to a gene: 9. The V gene's germline CDR1 is DFQATT and CDR2 SNEGSKA (reference sequence). The CDR3 consists of 14 residues. The CDR3 DNA follows: TGCAGTGCGGCCCAAGCGGGGGGGGTGGAGACCCAGTACTTC. Amino acid sequence: CSAAQAGGVETQYF.

This clonotype was seen a few times. The genes are TRBV3-1 and TRBJ2-5; D is unresolved. Looked up from germline, CDR1 is LGHDT and CDR2 is YNNKEL (reference sequence). The CDR3 is 13 residues long. V lost 2 bases and J 2 bases, leaving 6 bases between the germline ends. The CDR3 here is CASSQSGQETQYF. The CDR3 DNA follows: TGTGCCAGCAGCCAATCCGGACAAGAGACCCAGTACTTC.